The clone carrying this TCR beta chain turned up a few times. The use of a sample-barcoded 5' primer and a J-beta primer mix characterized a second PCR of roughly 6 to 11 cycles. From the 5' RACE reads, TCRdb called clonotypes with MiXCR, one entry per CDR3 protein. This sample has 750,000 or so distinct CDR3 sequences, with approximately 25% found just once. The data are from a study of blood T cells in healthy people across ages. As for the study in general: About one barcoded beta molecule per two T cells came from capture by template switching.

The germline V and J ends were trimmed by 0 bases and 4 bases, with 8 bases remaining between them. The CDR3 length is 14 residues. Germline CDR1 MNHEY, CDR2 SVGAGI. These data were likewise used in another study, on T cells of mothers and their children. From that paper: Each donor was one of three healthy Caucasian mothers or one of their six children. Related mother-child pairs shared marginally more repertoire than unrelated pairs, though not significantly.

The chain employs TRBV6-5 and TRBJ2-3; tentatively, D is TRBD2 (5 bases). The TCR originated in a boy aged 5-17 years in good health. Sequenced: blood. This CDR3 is CASSYSLAADTQYF. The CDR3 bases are TGTGCCAGCAGTTACTCGCTAGCAGCAGATACGCAGTATTTT.